The rows below give T cell receptor beta chains drawn from one sample of a study of early T cells in non-severe SARS-CoV-2 infection. In TCRdb, the 5' RACE reads were re-called with MiXCR into one record per CDR3 protein. The data contain some 61,000 distinct CDR3 sequences, about a tenth of them singletons. Material: whole blood. These receptors were taken from an adult who was a healthcare worker with PCR-confirmed SARS-CoV-2 infection or an uninfected control (not recorded which). Both conserved end residues are part of each CDR3. A clone size is listed for some rows: how often the clone was seen (once, few, many), or a class if it is expanded.

>12|many|TRBJ2-7|TRBV3-1
CASSQSGYEQYF
>14|NA|TRBJ2-7|TRBV9
CASSPSAGAYEQYF
>12|NA|TRBJ2-5|TRBV18
CASSGGEETQYF
>14|NA|TRBJ2-3|TRBV24-1
CATSAGGGGDTQYF
>15|NA|TRBJ2-3|TRBV7-3
CASSLRGRSADTQYF
>14|few|TRBJ2-2|TRBV7-8
CASSWTSGTGELFF
>11|few|TRBJ2-7|TRBV3-1
CASSSHYEQYF
>14|many|TRBJ2-1|TRBV19
CASRGTHGDNEQFF
>13|NA|TRBJ1-1|TRBV12-3/TRBV12-4
CASSRDRVPEAFF
>17|NA|TRBJ2-6|TRBV4-1
CASSQELGAEGANVLTF
>15|many|TRBJ2-7|TRBV5-1
CASSWISPSPYEQYF
>11|few|TRBJ2-2|TRBV13
CASSFNLQLFF
>15|few|TRBJ2-1|TRBV3-1
CASSSLRGPYNEQFF
>14|NA|TRBJ1-1|TRBV30
CAWSKDLGGTEAFF
>14|few|TRBJ2-7|TRBV7-9
CASSPKRGPYEQYF
>15|NA|TRBJ1-1|TRBV3-1
CASSQVTGESTEAFF
>14|few|TRBJ1-1|TRBV6-5
CASSSRTLHAEAFF
>14|many|TRBJ2-6|TRBV7-2
CASSLGSGANVLTF
>12|few|TRBJ2-3|TRBV7-9
CASSSQGDTQYF
>13|NA|TRBJ2-5|TRBV11-1
CASELAGQETQYF
>14|few|TRBJ2-1|TRBV7-3
CASSSNPGGNEQFF
>12|NA|TRBJ1-1|TRBV30
CAWSRAETEAFF
>13|NA|TRBJ1-1|TRBV7-3
CASSLWPDDEAFF
>14|NA|TRBJ2-5|TRBV5-1
CASSLGTGGETQYF
>14|NA|TRBJ2-5|TRBV2
CASTSGGIRETQYF
>13|NA|TRBJ2-1|TRBV12-3/TRBV12-4
CASSWGTYNEQFF
>16|many|TRBJ1-3|TRBV7-2
CASSFPQGEVRNTIYF
>16|many|TRBJ1-6|TRBV20-1
CSALAGGEIYNSPLHF